Listed below are T cell receptor beta chains from one sample, sequenced in a study of T cells in Graves' hyperthyroidism and ophthalmopathy. TCRdb ran MiXCR on the multiplex PCR reads and lists one entry per CDR3 protein. The sample lists 540,000 or so distinct CDR3 sequences; just over 45% were seen once. Sequencing was performed on peripheral blood or thyroid tissue (not recorded which). These receptors were obtained from an adult woman with Graves' disease, either hyperthyroidism or ophthalmopathy (not recorded which). The CDR3 runs from the conserved cysteine through the conserved F or W.

V gene: TRBV11-2; J gene: TRBJ2-7; CDR3 protein: CASSNPGQGGEQYF
V gene: TRBV20-1; J gene: TRBJ1-2; CDR3 protein: CSARLLAGGYTF
V gene: TRBV6-5; J gene: TRBJ1-2; CDR3 protein: CASSSGRQYGYTF
V gene: TRBV5-1; J gene: TRBJ1-1; CDR3 protein: CASSSDRGPNTEAFF
V gene: TRBV5-1; J gene: TRBJ2-7; CDR3 protein: CATQPGSNSYEQYF
V gene: TRBV5-1; J gene: TRBJ1-2; CDR3 protein: CASSLGRSGYTF
V gene: TRBV7-2; J gene: TRBJ1-5; CDR3 protein: CASSLGVGYNQPQHF
V gene: TRBV2; J gene: TRBJ1-5; CDR3 protein: CASSPLGLAGGGQPQHF
V gene: TRBV20-1; J gene: TRBJ1-5; CDR3 protein: CSALPRTGQETQHF
V gene: TRBV7-9; J gene: TRBJ1-2; CDR3 protein: CASSRTGDSLGYTF
V gene: TRBV5-5; J gene: TRBJ2-7; CDR3 protein: CASSGAGGQYF
V gene: TRBV25-1; J gene: TRBJ1-6; CDR3 protein: CASVGGDSPLHF
V gene: TRBV11-1; J gene: TRBJ2-7; CDR3 protein: CASSPRTGASYEQYF
V gene: TRBV5-1; J gene: TRBJ1-2; CDR3 protein: CASAPNRQGYYGYTF
V gene: TRBV20-1; J gene: TRBJ2-5; CDR3 protein: CSATGGGGTQYF
V gene: TRBV10-3; J gene: TRBJ1-2; CDR3 protein: CAIVIGGGYTF
V gene: TRBV6-5; J gene: TRBJ1-5; CDR3 protein: CASRRSGGSNQPQHF
V gene: TRBV9; J gene: TRBJ1-2; CDR3 protein: CASSPKTGDHYGYTF
V gene: TRBV20-1; J gene: TRBJ2-5; CDR3 protein: CSAREGTAKETQYF
V gene: TRBV7-9; J gene: TRBJ2-5; CDR3 protein: CASSFGTQYF
V gene: TRBV2; J gene: TRBJ2-5; CDR3 protein: CAGGFETQYF
V gene: TRBV20-1; J gene: TRBJ2-5; CDR3 protein: CSARDWTSVGETQYF
V gene: TRBV11-2; J gene: TRBJ2-3; CDR3 protein: CASSLGLADSTDTQYF
V gene: TRBV2; J gene: TRBJ1-6; CDR3 protein: CASSPMDSMGPLHF
V gene: TRBV30; J gene: TRBJ1-5; CDR3 protein: CAWSVQGRKPQHF
V gene: TRBV11-1; J gene: TRBJ1-2; CDR3 protein: CASSQTLPGVRGYTF
V gene: TRBV15; J gene: TRBJ2-3; CDR3 protein: CATSRWQGRGDTQYF
V gene: TRBV7-2; J gene: TRBJ1-2; CDR3 protein: CASSLAGRGLANYGYTF
V gene: TRBV7-3; J gene: TRBJ2-5; CDR3 protein: CASSFRYQETQYF
V gene: TRBV5-1; J gene: TRBJ2-3; CDR3 protein: CASSLTGGKDTQYF
V gene: TRBV2; J gene: TRBJ2-5; CDR3 protein: CASSDWETQYF
V gene: TRBV5-1; J gene: TRBJ2-7; CDR3 protein: CASSLSRTSSYEQYF
V gene: TRBV25-1; J gene: TRBJ1-1; CDR3 protein: CASSEFLGQNTEAFF
V gene: TRBV29-1; J gene: TRBJ1-1; CDR3 protein: CSVLSGNTEAFF
V gene: TRBV13; J gene: TRBJ2-2; CDR3 protein: CASSLGSGGTGELFF